Following are 3 T cell receptor beta chains from one sample sequenced in a study of shared clonotypes between healthy human individuals. Repertoires were generated with immunoSEQ multiplex PCR, while TCRdb's copy carries only in-frame clones and drops some. The sample records roughly 1 million clones, under 80% being singletons. The sample comprised memory CD4+ T cells sorted from blood. Described subset: CD45RA-negative fraction. The receptors originated from a man between 18 and 29 years old in good health.

The gene calls are TRBV28 and TRBJ1-2; D ambiguous. This CDR3 has 13 amino acids. CDR1 is MDHEN, CDR2 SYDVKM, per germline. Trimming stripped 3 bases from V and 8 bases from J, with 13 bases between. CDR3 sequence reads: CASSLETARGYTF. CDR3 DNA: TGTGCCAGCAGTTTGGAGACGGCGCGCGGCTACACCTTC.

V is TRBV7-2 and J is TRBJ2-3; D is perhaps TRBD1 (5 bases). The CDR3 has 14 amino acids. V was cut by 5 bases and J by 2 bases, with 11 bases left in between. Per germline, CDR1 SGHTA and CDR2 FQGNSA. In DNA, the CDR3 is TGTGCCAGCAGCCCTTCGGACAACACAGATACGCAGTATTTT. Its translation: CASSPSDNTDTQYF.

With respect to this clone: The same CDR3 is also encoded by other DNA sequences in this sample. The chain has TRBV15 and TRBJ2-5, with 8 bases fitting TRBD1. Germline CDR1 LNHNV, CDR2 YYDKDF (reference sequence). The CDR3 is 14 amino acids. Trimming cost V 0 bases and J 4 bases; bases outside gene matches: 1. The CDR3 region has the DNA TGTGCCACCAGCAGAGATACAGGGGGAGAGACCCAGTACTTC. This codes for CATSRDTGGETQYF.